One sample yielded the 5 T cell receptor beta chains listed below, sequenced in a study of regulatory T cells in long-lasting Graves disease. Described time point: persistent/refractory GD, antithyroid drugs over 5 years with positive TRAb. Generation of the TCR library employed RNA extracted from PBMCs. The authors built TCR beta libraries using iRepertoire HTBI primers and Arm-PCR of CDR3 regions. TCRdb redid the calling of the multiplex PCR reads with MiXCR, one entry per CDR3 protein. This table has about 420,000 distinct CDR3 sequences, around a quarter appearing once. Sequenced here: peripheral blood mononuclear cells (PBMCs), sampled when the disease was refractory, from a patient treated with antithyroid drugs. These receptors came from a female donor with Graves disease.

This clonotype has more than one count but fewer than ten. The rearrangement links TRBV4-2 to TRBJ2-5, with D perhaps assigned TRBD1 or TRBD2 (5 bases each). Germline lookup yields CDR1 LGHNA and CDR2 YNFKEQ. This CDR3 region has 15 residues. Between the trimmed V and J ends, which lost 1 base and 0 bases, there was a span of 9 bases. CDR3 loop: CASSQGLGDQETQYF. CDR3 DNA sequence: TGTGCCAGCAGCCAAGGCTTGGGGGACCAAGAGACCCAGTACTTC.

The rearrangement links TRBV30 to TRBJ2-1, with 10 bases fitting TRBD2. Germline lookup yields CDR1 GTSNPN and CDR2 SVGIG (reference sequence). J gave up 1 base and V 4 bases, and 1 base lay outside the gene matches. The CDR3 runs to 14 residues. The CDR3 DNA is TGTGCCTGGAAGCGGGGGGGGTCCTACAATGAGCAGTTCTTC. Its protein product is CAWKRGGSYNEQFF.

This rearrangement joins TRBV18 to TRBJ1-4; the D gene is possibly TRBD1 (6 bases). This CDR3 region has 15 residues. V lost 6 bases, J lost 4 bases, and 15 bases lay in between. Germline loops: CDR1 KGHSH, CDR2 LQKENI. The CDR3 loop is CASSLRQDGNEKLFF. The CDR3 DNA follows: TGTGCCAGCTCGCTAAGACAGGACGGTAATGAAAAACTGTTTTTT. Full variable domain (remainder filled in from reference TRBV18 and TRBJ1-4): NAGVMQNPRHLVRRRGQEARLRCSPMKGHSHVYWYRQLPEEGLKFMVYLQKENIIDESGMPKERFSAEFPKEGPSILRIQQVVRGDSAAYFCASSLRQDGNEKLFFGSGTQLSVL.

J is TRBJ2-5 and V is TRBV7-9; 10 bases map to TRBD1. This CDR3 region has 16 residues. Trimming at V came to 5 bases and at J to 2 bases, leaving 8 bases not matched to a gene. In germline, CDR1 is SEHNR, CDR2 FQNEAQ (reference sequence). In DNA, the CDR3 is TGTGCCAGCAGCACGACAGGGGGCGAGGGTCAAGAGACCCAGTACTTC. Translated, it gives CASSTTGGEGQETQYF.

This clonotype was counted between two and nine times. CDR3 sequence: CASIKDKVIYGYTF. The CDR3 region has the DNA TGTGCCAGCATTAAAGACAAAGTGATCTATGGCTACACCTTC. The chain has TRBV6-1 and TRBJ1-2; D remains ambiguous. The CDR3 contains 14 residues. V lost 7 bases and J 4 bases, leaving 16 bases between the germline ends. Germline V lookup: CDR1 MNHNS, CDR2 SASEGT.